The clone carrying this T cell receptor beta chain was counted a few times. The sample comes from a study of early T cells in non-severe SARS-CoV-2 infection. TCRdb itself ran the 5' RACE reads through MiXCR, one entry per CDR3 protein. The sample carries more than 55,000 distinct CDR3 sequences, 4.6% recorded once. The ends were cut back, 3 bases at V and 8 bases at J, with 5 bases in the middle. CDR3 length: 11 amino acids. Germline V lookup: CDR1 SGHAT, CDR2 FQNNGV. The source material was whole blood, sampled at baseline. This clonotype originated in an adult who was a healthcare worker with PCR-confirmed SARS-CoV-2 infection or an uninfected control (not recorded which). The donor label of this sample is uncertain. The rearrangement links TRBV11-2 to TRBJ2-1; D is unclear. CDR3 sequence (DNA): TGTGCCAGCAGCTTGATCTATGAGCAGTTCTTC. Residues: CASSLIYEQFF.